This T cell receptor (beta chain) was retrieved from a study of vaccination and CD4 T cells after COVID-19. Study-level findings and limits: Researchers report that a median about 87% of reactive clones in convalescent patients surfaced only post-vaccination.

V was shortened by 3 bases and J by 5 bases, with 15 bases between the two germline ends. This CDR3 is built from 16 residues. Germline V gene sequence: CDR1 SGDLS, CDR2 YYNGEE. Treatment specified: approximately 9-day PBMC culture with coronavirus spike peptide pools or control peptides (ViraFEST assay). In the ViraFEST assay, peptide-pool expansion preceded TCR sequencing of expanded clonotypes. A few million PBMCs per well were cultured with roughly 9.2 IU/ml IL-2 and 10 ug/ml peptide pools. With respect to this clonotype: The antigen is undetermined.

Scientists ran DNA taken from cultured CD4+ T cells through the Oncomine TCR Beta short-read assay for sequencing. Genomic DNA was isolated from cultured CD4+ T cells. A single record per CDR3 protein comes from TCRdb applying MiXCR to the PCR reads. Of 15,000 or so distinct CDR3 sequences detected, about 42% appear once; the ten largest clones hold under 25%. Sequenced: cultured CD4+ T cells from blood. The TCR sequence derives from a human donor with COVID-19. The J gene is TRBJ1-6, the V gene TRBV9; a possible D gene is TRBD1 (6 bases). CDR3 DNA sequence: TGTGCCAGCAGCGAGATCCCGGGGGCCCATAATTCACCCCTCCACTTT. This codes for CASSEIPGAHNSPLHF.